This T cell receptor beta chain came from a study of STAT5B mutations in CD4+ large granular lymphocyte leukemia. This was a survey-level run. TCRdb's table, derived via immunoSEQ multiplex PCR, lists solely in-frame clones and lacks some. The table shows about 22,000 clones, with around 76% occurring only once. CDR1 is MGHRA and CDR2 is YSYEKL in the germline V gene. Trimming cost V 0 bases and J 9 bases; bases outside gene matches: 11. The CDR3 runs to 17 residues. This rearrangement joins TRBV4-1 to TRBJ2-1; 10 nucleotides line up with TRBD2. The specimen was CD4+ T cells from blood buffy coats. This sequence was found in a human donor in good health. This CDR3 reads CASSQEMGSGGAGEQFF. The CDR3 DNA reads TGCGCCAGCAGCCAAGAAATGGGGAGCGGGGGGGCAGGTGAGCAGTTCTTC.